This T cell receptor beta chain was captured in a study of immune cell composition in non-small cell lung cancer. Measured with immunoSEQ multiplex PCR; TCRdb has only the in-frame clones, and not every one. This table holds about 2,200 clones, about 70% found once. For this clone: Its antigen is undetermined.

Study-level results: Around 80% of squamous and around 34% of adenocarcinoma cases had tumour-associated clones >0.5%. Shared sequences between tumour-reactive and dominant in vivo clones were not proven.

Normal lung was sampled as far from the tumour as possible, at least 3 cm. The CDR3 loop spans 14 amino acids. The V segment lost 1 base and the J segment 6 bases; nucleotides outside the gene matches: 5. CDR1 is SGHTA, CDR2 FQGTGA, per germline. Source material: non-adjacent lung tissue. This clonotype was sampled from a human donor with non-small cell lung cancer. The chain joins TRBV7-3 to TRBJ1-1, with 7 bases matching TRBD1. CDR3 sequence (DNA): TGTGCCAGCAGCTTAAGTGGGACAGCCGCTGAAGCTTTCTTT. This translates into CASSLSGTAAEAFF.